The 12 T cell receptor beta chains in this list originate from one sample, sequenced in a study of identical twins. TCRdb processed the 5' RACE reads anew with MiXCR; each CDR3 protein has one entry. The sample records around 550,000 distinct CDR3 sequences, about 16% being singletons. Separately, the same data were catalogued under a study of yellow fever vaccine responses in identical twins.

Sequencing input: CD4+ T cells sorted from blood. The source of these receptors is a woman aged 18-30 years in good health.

The CDR3 DNA sequence: TGTGCCAGCAGCCCCCTATCTAGCGAGGCGTACAATGAGCAGTTCTTC. Translated, it gives CASSPLSSEAYNEQFF. V is TRBV3-1 and J is TRBJ2-1, with D possibly being TRBD2 (6 bases). V was trimmed by 4 bases and J by 4 bases, leaving 17 bases between them. Germline-derived CDR1 and CDR2 are LGHDT and YNNKEL (reference sequence). This CDR3 region has 16 residues.

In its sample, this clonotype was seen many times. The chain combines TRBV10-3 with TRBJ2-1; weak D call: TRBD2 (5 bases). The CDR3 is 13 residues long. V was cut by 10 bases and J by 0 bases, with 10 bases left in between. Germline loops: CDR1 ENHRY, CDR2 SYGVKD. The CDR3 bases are TGTGCCACCGGAGGCACCTCCTACAATGAGCAGTTCTTC. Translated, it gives CATGGTSYNEQFF.

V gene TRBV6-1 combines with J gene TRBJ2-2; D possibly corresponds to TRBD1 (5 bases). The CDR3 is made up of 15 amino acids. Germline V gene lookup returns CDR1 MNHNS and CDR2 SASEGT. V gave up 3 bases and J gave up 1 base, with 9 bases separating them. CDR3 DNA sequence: TGTGCCAGCAGTGACAGGGTGGGGAACACCGGGGAGCTGTTTTTT. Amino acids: CASSDRVGNTGELFF.

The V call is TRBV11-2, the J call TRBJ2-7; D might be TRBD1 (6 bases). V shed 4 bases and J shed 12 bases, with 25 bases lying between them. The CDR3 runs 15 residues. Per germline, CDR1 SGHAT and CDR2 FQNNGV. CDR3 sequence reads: CASSSSPMGAPTRYF. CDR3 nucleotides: TGTGCCAGCAGCTCATCCCCCATGGGGGCCCCAACTCGGTACTTC. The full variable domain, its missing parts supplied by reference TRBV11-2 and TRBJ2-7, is EAGVAQSPRYKIIEKRQSVAFWCNPISGHATLYWYQQILGQGPKLLIQFQNNGVVDDSQLPKDRFSAERLKGVDSTLKIQPAKLEDSAVYLCASSSSPMGAPTRYFGPGTRLTVT.

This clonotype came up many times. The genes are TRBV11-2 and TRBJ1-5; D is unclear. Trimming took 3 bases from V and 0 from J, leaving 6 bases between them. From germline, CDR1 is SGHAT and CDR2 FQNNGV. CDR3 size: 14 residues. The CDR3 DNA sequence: TGTGCCAGCAGCTTGGGTTATAGCAATCAGCCCCAGCATTTT. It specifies CASSLGYSNQPQHF.

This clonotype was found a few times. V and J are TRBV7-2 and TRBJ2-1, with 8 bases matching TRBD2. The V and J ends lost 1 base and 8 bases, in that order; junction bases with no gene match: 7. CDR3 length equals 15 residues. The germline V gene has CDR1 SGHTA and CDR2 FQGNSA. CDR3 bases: TGTGCCAGCAGCTTAGTAGCGGGGCTAGTGGATGAGCAGTTCTTC. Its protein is CASSLVAGLVDEQFF. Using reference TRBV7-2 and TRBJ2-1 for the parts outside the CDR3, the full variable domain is GAGVSQSPSNKVTEKGKDVELRCDPISGHTALYWYRQSLGQGLEFLIYFQGNSAPDKSGLPSDRFSAERTGGSVSTLTIQRTQQEDSAVYLCASSLVAGLVDEQFFGPGTRLTVL.

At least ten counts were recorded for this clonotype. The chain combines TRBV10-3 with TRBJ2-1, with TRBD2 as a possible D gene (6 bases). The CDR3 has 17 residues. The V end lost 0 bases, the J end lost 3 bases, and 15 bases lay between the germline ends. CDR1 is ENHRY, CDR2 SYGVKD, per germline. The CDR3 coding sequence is TGTGCCATCAGTGAGTCGACTGGCGGGGCCAACTACAATGAGCAGTTCTTC. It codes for CAISESTGGANYNEQFF.

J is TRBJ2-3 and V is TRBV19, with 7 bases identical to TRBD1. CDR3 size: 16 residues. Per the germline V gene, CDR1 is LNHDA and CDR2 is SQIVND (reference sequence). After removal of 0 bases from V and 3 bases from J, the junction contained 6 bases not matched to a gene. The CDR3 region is CASSIDRQGWTDTQYF. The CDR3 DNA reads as TGTGCCAGTAGTATAGATAGACAGGGTTGGACAGATACGCAGTATTTT. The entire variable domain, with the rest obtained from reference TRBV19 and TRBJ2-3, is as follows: DGGITQSPKYLFRKEGQNVTLSCEQNLNHDAMYWYRQDPGQGLRLIYYSQIVNDFQKGDIAEGYSVSREKKESFPLTVTSAQKNPTAFYLCASSIDRQGWTDTQYFGPGTRLTVL.

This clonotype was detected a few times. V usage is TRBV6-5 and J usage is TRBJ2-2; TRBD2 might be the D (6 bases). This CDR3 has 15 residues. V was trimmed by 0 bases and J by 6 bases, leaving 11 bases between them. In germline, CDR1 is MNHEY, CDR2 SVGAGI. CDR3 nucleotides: TGTGCCAGCAGTTACTCGAACGGAGGGTCCGGGGAGCTGTTTTTT. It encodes CASSYSNGGSGELFF.

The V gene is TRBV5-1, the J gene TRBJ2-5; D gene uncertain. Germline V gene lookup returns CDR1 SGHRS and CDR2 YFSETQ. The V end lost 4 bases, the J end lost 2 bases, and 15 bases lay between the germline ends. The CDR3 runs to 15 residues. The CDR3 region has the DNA TGCGCCAGCAGCCCGAGTTGGAAGAGACAAGAGACCCAGTACTTC. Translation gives CASSPSWKRQETQYF.

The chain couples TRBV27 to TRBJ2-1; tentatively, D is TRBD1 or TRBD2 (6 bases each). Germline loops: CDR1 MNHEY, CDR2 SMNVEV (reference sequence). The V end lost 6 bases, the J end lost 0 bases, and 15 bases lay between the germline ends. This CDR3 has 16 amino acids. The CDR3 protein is CASRRLGGSSYNEQFF. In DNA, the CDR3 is TGTGCCAGCAGACGACTAGGGGGAAGCTCCTACAATGAGCAGTTCTTC.

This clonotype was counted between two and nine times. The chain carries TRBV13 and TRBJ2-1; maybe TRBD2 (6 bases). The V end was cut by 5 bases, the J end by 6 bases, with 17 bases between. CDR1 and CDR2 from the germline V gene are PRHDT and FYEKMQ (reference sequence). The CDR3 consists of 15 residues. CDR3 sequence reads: CASSLSGPYLNEQFF. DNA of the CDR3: TGTGCCAGCAGCCTCAGCGGGCCTTATCTCAATGAGCAGTTCTTC. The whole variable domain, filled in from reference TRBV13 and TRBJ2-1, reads AAGVIQSPRHLIKEKRETATLKCYPIPRHDTVYWYQQGPGQDPQFLISFYEKMQSDKGSIPDRFSAQQFSDYHSELNMSSLELGDSALYFCASSLSGPYLNEQFFGPGTRLTVL.